What follows are 20 T cell receptor beta chains derived from one specimen sequenced in a study of blood T cell repertoires in COVID-19. Assay: immunoSEQ multiplex PCR; the TCRdb copy retains only in-frame clones and omits some. The sample lists 150,000 to 200,000 clones; 89% were seen once. The sample comprised PBMCs or T cells enriched from blood (not recorded which). These receptors were taken from a woman under 30 who had recovered from COVID-19.

The V call is TRBV5-1, the J call TRBJ1-2, with 7 bases aligning to TRBD1. The CDR3 is 19 residues long. Trimming cost V 0 bases and J 4 bases; bases outside gene matches: 18. Germline values: CDR1 SGHRS, CDR2 YFSETQ. The CDR3 DNA follows: TGCGCCAGCAGCTTGGGACAGACAGGGACCTCCACTGGCGGCTATGGCTACACCTTC. It translates to CASSLGQTGTSTGGYGYTF. The full variable domain, its missing parts supplied by reference TRBV5-1 and TRBJ1-2, is KAGVTQTPRYLIKTRGQQVTLSCSPISGHRSVSWYQQTPGQGLQFLFEYFSETQRNKGNFPGRFSGRQFSNSRSEMNVSTLELGDSALYLCASSLGQTGTSTGGYGYTFGSGTRLTVV.

This sequence joins TRBV30 and TRBJ1-2; a possible D gene is TRBD1 (5 bases). The CDR3 consists of 14 residues. Trimming pared 2 bases from V and 8 bases from J, leaving 18 bases between. The V gene's germline CDR1 is GTSNPN and CDR2 SVGIG (reference sequence). The CDR3 DNA reads as TGTGCCTGGAGTCGTAGCAGGGTCGGCGGAGGCTACACCTTC. Translated: CAWSRSRVGGGYTF.

The chain recombines TRBV2 with TRBJ1-2, with D possibly matching TRBD1 (6 bases). Looked up from germline, CDR1 is SNHLY and CDR2 is FYNNEI. Trimming took off 4 bases at V and 1 base at J, with 10 bases between the two ends. This CDR3 spans 14 amino acids. The CDR3 loop reads CASSATGSNYGYTF. CDR3 in DNA: TGTGCCAGCAGTGCAACAGGGAGTAACTATGGCTACACCTTC.

The chain has TRBV6-2 or TRBV6-3 and TRBJ2-5, with 8 nucleotides matching TRBD1. The CDR3 runs 13 residues. Unmatched junction bases numbered 3, after V lost 6 bases and J lost 3 bases. Looked up from germline, CDR1 is MNHEY and CDR2 is SVGEGT. The CDR3: CASSPGGEETQYF. The CDR3 DNA reads as TGTGCCAGCAGCCCAGGGGGCGAAGAGACCCAGTACTTC.

The table lists this clone with a count of one. The chain is built from TRBV28 and TRBJ1-2, with D perhaps TRBD1 (5 bases). The CDR3 contains 13 residues. The V gene lost 2 bases and the J gene lost 5 bases, with 9 bases spanning the gap. In germline, CDR1 is MDHEN, CDR2 SYDVKM. The CDR3 loop reads CASSLRGEYGYTF. The CDR3 nucleotides read TGTGCCAGCAGTTTAAGGGGCGAATATGGCTACACCTTC.

V and J are TRBV5-4 and TRBJ1-1; TRBD1 agrees at 10 bases. V lost 7 bases and J lost 5; bases outside the gene matches: 5. From germline, CDR1 is SGHNT and CDR2 YYREEE (reference sequence). This CDR3 spans 13 amino acids. CDR3 coding DNA: TGTGCCAGCCGACAGGGGGCGAAGACTGAAGCTTTCTTT. Translated, it gives CASRQGAKTEAFF.

This clone was counted between two and nine times. The rearrangement uses TRBV4-2 and TRBJ1-6, with D perhaps matching TRBD1 (6 bases). Trimming cost V 1 base and J 5 bases, with 15 bases left between them. Germline CDR1 reads LGHNA; CDR2 reads YNFKEQ. This CDR3 region has 17 residues. The CDR3 bases are TGTGCCAGCAGCCAAGGGGGGCTAGGTAGTGATAATTCACCCCTCCACTTT. Amino acid sequence: CASSQGGLGSDNSPLHF.

The rearrangement uses TRBV5-1 and TRBJ1-4; TRBD1 is a possible D gene (5 bases). In germline, CDR1 is SGHRS, CDR2 YFSETQ. The CDR3 is 14 residues long. Trimming removed 4 bases from V and 4 bases from J, with 11 bases in between. This CDR3 is CASSEDTGNEKLFF. The CDR3, as DNA: TGCGCCAGCAGCGAGGACACGGGTAATGAAAAACTGTTTTTT.

The V call is TRBV4-1, the J call TRBJ2-7, with TRBD1 matching 9 bases. CDR1 and CDR2 from the germline V gene are MGHRA and YSYEKL. The CDR3 has 14 residues. Trimming removed 5 bases from V and 3 bases from J; junction bases left unmatched: 5. The CDR3 is CASSARTGDYEQYF. For the CDR3, the DNA is TGCGCCAGCAGCGCCCGGACAGGGGACTACGAGCAGTACTTC.

This clone has more than one count but fewer than ten. This chain links TRBV19 with TRBJ1-5; 9 nucleotides match TRBD1. J gave up 0 bases and V 4 bases, and 4 bases lay outside the gene matches. The germline gives CDR1 LNHDA, CDR2 SQIVND (reference sequence). This CDR3 is 16 amino acids long. DNA of the CDR3: TGTGCCAGTAGTAAAACAGGGGGCGGTAGCAATCAGCCCCAGCATTTT. This gives the protein CASSKTGGGSNQPQHF. Drawing the rest from reference TRBV19 and TRBJ1-5, the complete variable domain is DGGITQSPKYLFRKEGQNVTLSCEQNLNHDAMYWYRQDPGQGLRLIYYSQIVNDFQKGDIAEGYSVSREKKESFPLTVTSAQKNPTAFYLCASSKTGGGSNQPQHFGDGTRLSIL.

The table lists this clone with a count of one. The chain combines TRBV7-2 with TRBJ2-4, with D perhaps matching TRBD2 (6 bases). The CDR3 sequence is 14 residues long. The germline V and J ends were trimmed by 5 bases and 6 bases, with 14 bases remaining between them. Germline loops: CDR1 SGHTA, CDR2 FQGNSA. The CDR3, as DNA: TGTGCCAGCAGCCCGACTAGTCTCGGAAACATTCAGTACTTC. Translating gives CASSPTSLGNIQYF.

The rearrangement joins TRBV5-8 to TRBJ1-1; 8 bases line up with TRBD1. CDR1 and CDR2 (germline): SGHTS, YDEGEE. The V gene end was trimmed by 1 base and the J gene end by 4 bases; junction bases not matched to a gene: 3. CDR3 length equals 14 residues. The CDR3 DNA reads as TGTGCCAGCAGCTTGTTAACAGGGGGCACTGAAGCTTTCTTT. Residues: CASSLLTGGTEAFF.

The chain joins TRBV5-1 to TRBJ2-7; TRBD2 aligns across 8 bases. The CDR3 is 16 residues long. The V gene's germline CDR1 is SGHRS and CDR2 YFSETQ. With V trimmed by 3 bases and J by 6 bases, 14 bases remained unmatched. The CDR3 loop is CASSWKRESGGSEQYF. Written as DNA, the CDR3 is TGCGCCAGCAGCTGGAAACGCGAATCGGGGGGGTCCGAGCAGTACTTC.

V is TRBV28 and J is TRBJ1-3; the D gene is possibly TRBD1 (5 bases). CDR1 is MDHEN and CDR2 is SYDVKM in the germline V gene. The CDR3 spans 13 residues. Trimming took 6 bases from V and 2 from J, leaving 8 bases between them. Here the CDR3 DNA reads TGTGCCAGCAGCGGACACGCTGGAAACACCATATATTTT. It specifies CASSGHAGNTIYF.

This chain links TRBV18 with TRBJ1-5, with D tentatively TRBD1 (6 bases). CDR1 and CDR2 (germline): KGHSH, LQKENI. This CDR3 comprises 15 residues. With 3 bases removed from V and 0 bases from J, the gap between germline ends came to 9 bases. In nucleotides, the CDR3 is TGTGCCAGCTCACCTACAGGGTATAGCAATCAGCCCCAGCATTTT. Its translation: CASSPTGYSNQPQHF.

The V gene is TRBV6-1, the J gene TRBJ1-5; 7 bases match TRBD1. The V gene end was trimmed by 3 bases and the J gene end by 0 bases; junction bases not matched to a gene: 2. Germline V gene data show CDR1 as MNHNS and CDR2 as SASEGT. This CDR3 has 15 residues. The CDR3 nucleotides read TGTGCCAGCAGTGAGGGGACAGATAGCAATCAGCCCCAGCATTTT. Translated: CASSEGTDSNQPQHF.

This chain connects TRBV6-1 to TRBJ1-2; no clear D gene. The CDR3 contains 15 residues. V lost 1 base and J lost 6, with 15 bases in between. Germline-derived CDR1 and CDR2 are MNHNS and SASEGT. Here the CDR3 reads CASSEGGRTVNGYTF. The DNA of the CDR3 is TGTGCCAGCAGTGAAGGGGGAAGGACTGTTAATGGCTACACCTTC.

This clone occurred once. V and J are TRBV9 and TRBJ2-1, with 7 bases lining up with TRBD1. The CDR3 is 13 amino acids. V dropped 4 bases and J dropped 6; count of bases not matched to a gene: 4. CDR1 SGDLS and CDR2 YYNGEE come from the germline V gene. DNA of the CDR3: TGTGCCAGCAGCCCCCGGACAGGCAATGAGCAGTTCTTC. This encodes CASSPRTGNEQFF.

The V and J genes are TRBV6-6 and TRBJ1-6; 11 bases are a match to TRBD1. Germline V CDR1 and CDR2: MNHNY, SVGAGI (reference sequence). With 5 bases clipped from V and 9 bases from J, the junction kept 6 bases outside the gene matches. This CDR3 is built from 15 residues. DNA for the CDR3: TGTGCCAGCAGTACTCCGGGGACAGGGGGTTCACCCCTCCACTTT. It translates to CASSTPGTGGSPLHF.

The chain links TRBV9 to TRBJ2-7, with 8 bases that match TRBD1. Germline V gene lookup returns CDR1 SGDLS and CDR2 YYNGEE. Germline trimming cut 3 bases from V and 1 base from J; bases unmatched to any gene: 3. There are 14 residues in the CDR3. The CDR3 DNA is TGTGCCAGCAGCGCCCAGGGGGCGTCCTACGAGCAGTACTTC. It encodes CASSAQGASYEQYF.